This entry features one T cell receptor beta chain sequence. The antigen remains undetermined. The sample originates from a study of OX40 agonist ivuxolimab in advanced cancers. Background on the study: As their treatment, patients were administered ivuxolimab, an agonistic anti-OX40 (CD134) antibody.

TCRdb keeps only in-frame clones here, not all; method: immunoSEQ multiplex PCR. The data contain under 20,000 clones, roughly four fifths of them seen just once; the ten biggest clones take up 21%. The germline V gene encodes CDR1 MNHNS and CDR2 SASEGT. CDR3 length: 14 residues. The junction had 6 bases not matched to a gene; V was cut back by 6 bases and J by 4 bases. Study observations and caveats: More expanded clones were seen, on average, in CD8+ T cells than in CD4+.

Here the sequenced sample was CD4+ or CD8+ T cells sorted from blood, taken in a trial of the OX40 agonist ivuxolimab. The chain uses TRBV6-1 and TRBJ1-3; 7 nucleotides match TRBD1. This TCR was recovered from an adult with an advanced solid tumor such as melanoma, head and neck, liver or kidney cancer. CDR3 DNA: TGTGCCAGCAGGGTGACAGGGTCCGGAAACACCATATATTTT. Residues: CASRVTGSGNTIYF.